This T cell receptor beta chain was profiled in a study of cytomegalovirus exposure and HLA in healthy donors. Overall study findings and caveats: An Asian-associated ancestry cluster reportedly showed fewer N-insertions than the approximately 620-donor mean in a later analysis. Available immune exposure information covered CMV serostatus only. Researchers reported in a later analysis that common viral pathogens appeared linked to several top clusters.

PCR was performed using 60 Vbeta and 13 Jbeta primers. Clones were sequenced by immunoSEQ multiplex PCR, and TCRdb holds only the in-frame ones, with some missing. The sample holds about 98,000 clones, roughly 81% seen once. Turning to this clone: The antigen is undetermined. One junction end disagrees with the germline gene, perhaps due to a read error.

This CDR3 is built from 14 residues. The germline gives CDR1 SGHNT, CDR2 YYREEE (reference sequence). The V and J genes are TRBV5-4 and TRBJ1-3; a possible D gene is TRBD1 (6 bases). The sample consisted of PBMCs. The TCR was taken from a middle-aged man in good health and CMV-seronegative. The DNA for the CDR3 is TGTACCAGCGGTGAACAGGGTTCTGGAAACACCATATATTTT. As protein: CTSGEQGSGNTIYF.